The clone carrying this T cell receptor (beta chain) was counted a few times. The antigen is not known. This CDR3 region has 14 residues. The V and J ends lost 2 bases and 4 bases respectively, with 12 bases between them. Germline V CDR1 and CDR2: SGHRS, YFSETQ. The data stem from a study of CD8 T cells in ankylosing spondylitis. Quantitative 5'-RACE was performed with molecular barcodes, and it yielded the TCR beta libraries. TCRdb processed the 5' RACE reads anew with MiXCR; each CDR3 protein has one entry. This sample has about 800,000 distinct CDR3 sequences; 12% occur once, and the top ten carry about 0.5%. General study points: Matched synovial fluid from ankylosing spondylitis patients was reported to be enriched for disease-linked clones. Ankylosing spondylitis blood appeared to be characterized by a TCR beta motif of under ten highly homologous variants.

The chain uses TRBV5-1 and TRBJ1-1; D gene unclear. Sequencing was performed on blood, either unsorted or a sorted T cell fraction (not recorded which). The TCR comes from a male donor with ankylosing spondylitis. The CDR3 sequence: CASSFAGEITEAFF. The CDR3 DNA follows: TGCGCCAGCAGCTTCGCTGGGGAGATCACTGAAGCTTTCTTT.